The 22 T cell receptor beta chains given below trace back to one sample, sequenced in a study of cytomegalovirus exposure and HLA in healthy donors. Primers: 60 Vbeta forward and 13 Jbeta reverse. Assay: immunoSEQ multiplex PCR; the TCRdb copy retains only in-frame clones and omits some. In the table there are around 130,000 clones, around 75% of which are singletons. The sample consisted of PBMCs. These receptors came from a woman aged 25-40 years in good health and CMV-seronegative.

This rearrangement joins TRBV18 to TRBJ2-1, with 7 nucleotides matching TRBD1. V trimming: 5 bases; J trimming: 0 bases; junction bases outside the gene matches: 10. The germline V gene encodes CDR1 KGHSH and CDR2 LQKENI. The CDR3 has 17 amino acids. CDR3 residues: CASSTIQGFGSYNEQFF. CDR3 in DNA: TGTGCCAGCTCAACCATACAGGGGTTCGGCTCCTACAATGAGCAGTTCTTC. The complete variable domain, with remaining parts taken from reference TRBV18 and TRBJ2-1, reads NAGVMQNPRHLVRRRGQEARLRCSPMKGHSHVYWYRQLPEEGLKFMVYLQKENIIDESGMPKERFSAEFPKEGPSILRIQQVVRGDSAAYFCASSTIQGFGSYNEQFFGPGTRLTVL.

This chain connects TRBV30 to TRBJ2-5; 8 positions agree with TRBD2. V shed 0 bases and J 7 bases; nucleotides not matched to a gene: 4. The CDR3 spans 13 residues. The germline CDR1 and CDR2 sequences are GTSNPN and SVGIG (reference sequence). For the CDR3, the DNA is TGTGCCTGGAGTGTCGGGGGGGGTTCGACCCAGTACTTC. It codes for CAWSVGGGSTQYF. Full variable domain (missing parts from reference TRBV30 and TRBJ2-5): SQTIHQWPATLVQPVGSPLSLECTVEGTSNPNLYWYRQAAGRGLQLLFYSVGIGQISSEVPQNLSASRPQDRQFILSSKKLLLSDSGFYLCAWSVGGGSTQYFGPGTRLLVL.

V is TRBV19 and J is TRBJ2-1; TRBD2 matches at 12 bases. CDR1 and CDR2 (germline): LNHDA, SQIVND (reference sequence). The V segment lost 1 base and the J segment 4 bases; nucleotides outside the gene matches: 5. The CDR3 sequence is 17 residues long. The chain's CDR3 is CASSIGTGLAGYNEQFF. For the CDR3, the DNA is TGTGCCAGTAGTATAGGGACGGGACTAGCGGGTTACAATGAGCAGTTCTTC.

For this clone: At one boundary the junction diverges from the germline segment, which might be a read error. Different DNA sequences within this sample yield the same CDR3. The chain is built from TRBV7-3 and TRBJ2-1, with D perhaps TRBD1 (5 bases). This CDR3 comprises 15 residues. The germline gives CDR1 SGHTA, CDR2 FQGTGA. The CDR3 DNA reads TGTGCCAGCAGCTTATTAGGGGATTTGGCGAATGAGCAATTCTTC. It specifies CASSLLGDLANEQFF.

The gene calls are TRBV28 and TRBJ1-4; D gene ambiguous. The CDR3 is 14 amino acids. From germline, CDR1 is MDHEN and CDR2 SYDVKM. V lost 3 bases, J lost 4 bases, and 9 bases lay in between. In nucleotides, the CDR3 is TGTGCCAGCAGTTTGGGCCAGCTTAATGAAAAACTGTTTTTT. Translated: CASSLGQLNEKLFF.

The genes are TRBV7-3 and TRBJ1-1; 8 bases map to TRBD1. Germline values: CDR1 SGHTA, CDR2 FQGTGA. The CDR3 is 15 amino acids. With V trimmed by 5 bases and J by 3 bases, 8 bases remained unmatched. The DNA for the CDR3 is TGTGCCAGCAGCGTCGGACAGGGAGGTTACACTGAAGCTTTCTTT. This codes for CASSVGQGGYTEAFF.

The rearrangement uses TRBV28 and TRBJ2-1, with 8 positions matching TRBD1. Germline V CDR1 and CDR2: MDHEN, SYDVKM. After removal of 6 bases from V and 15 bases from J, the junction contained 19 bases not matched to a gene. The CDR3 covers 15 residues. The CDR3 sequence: CASRRRDRTLEGWFF. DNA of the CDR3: TGTGCCAGCAGACGCCGGGACAGGACCCTTGAGGGGTGGTTCTTC.

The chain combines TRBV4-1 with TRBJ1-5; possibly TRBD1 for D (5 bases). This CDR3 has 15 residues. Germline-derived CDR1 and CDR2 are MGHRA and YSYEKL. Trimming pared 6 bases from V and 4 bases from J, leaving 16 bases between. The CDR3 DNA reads TGCGCCAGCAGGGAAGTGTGGGGGGAAAATCAGCCCCAGCATTTT. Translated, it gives CASREVWGENQPQHF.

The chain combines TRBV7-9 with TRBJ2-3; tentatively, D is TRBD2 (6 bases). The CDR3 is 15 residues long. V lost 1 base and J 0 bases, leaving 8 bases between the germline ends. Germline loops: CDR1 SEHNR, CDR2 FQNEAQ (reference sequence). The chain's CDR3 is CASSLGSGSTDTQYF. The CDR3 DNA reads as TGTGCCAGCAGCTTAGGAAGCGGGAGCACAGATACGCAGTATTTT.

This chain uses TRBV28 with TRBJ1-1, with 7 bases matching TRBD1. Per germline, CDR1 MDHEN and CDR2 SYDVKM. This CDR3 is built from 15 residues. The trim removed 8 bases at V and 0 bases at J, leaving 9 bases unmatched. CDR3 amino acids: CASQHPGTVNTEAFF. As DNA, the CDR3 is TGTGCCAGCCAACACCCCGGGACAGTGAACACTGAAGCTTTCTTT.

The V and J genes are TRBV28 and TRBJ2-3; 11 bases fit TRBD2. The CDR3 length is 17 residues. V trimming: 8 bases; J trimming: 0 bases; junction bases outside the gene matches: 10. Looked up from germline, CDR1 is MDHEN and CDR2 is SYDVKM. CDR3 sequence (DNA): TGTGCCAGCCAGCTAGCGGGGGGCCCGCATAGCACAGATACGCAGTATTTT. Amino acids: CASQLAGGPHSTDTQYF.

CDR3 coding DNA: TGCGCCAGCGGGCCAGCGGGGGCCACGGATACGCAGTATTTT. Translating gives CASGPAGATDTQYF. V is TRBV5-1 and J is TRBJ2-3; 8 nucleotides agree with TRBD2. The V segment lost 7 bases and the J segment 6 bases; nucleotides outside the gene matches: 10. The CDR3 is made up of 14 amino acids. Germline CDR1 reads SGHRS; CDR2 reads YFSETQ.

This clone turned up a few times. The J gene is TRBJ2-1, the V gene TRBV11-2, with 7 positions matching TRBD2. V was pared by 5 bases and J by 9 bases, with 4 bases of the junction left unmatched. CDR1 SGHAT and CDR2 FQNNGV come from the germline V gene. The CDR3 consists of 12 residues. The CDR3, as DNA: TGTGCCAGCAGCAAACTAGCGATTGAGCAGTTCTTC. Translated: CASSKLAIEQFF.

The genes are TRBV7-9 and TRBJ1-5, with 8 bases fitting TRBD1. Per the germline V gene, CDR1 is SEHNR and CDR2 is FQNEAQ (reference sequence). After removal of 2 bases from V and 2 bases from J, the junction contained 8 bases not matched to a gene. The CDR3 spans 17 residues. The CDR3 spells CASSLSRGQFGNQPQHF. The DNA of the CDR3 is TGTGCCAGCAGCTTAAGCAGGGGGCAGTTTGGCAATCAGCCCCAGCATTTT.

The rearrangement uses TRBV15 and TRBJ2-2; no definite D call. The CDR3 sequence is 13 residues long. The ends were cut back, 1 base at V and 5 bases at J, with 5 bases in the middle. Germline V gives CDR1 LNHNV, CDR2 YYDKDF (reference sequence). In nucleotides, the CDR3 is TGTGCCACCAGCAGAGTGTTAACCGGGGAGCTGTTTTTT. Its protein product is CATSRVLTGELFF.

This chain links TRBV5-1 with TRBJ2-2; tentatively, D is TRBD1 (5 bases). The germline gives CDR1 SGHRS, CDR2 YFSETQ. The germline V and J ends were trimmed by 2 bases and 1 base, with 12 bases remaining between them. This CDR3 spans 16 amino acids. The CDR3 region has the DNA TGCGCCAGCAGCTTTTTCGCAGGGATGAACACCGGGGAGCTGTTTTTT. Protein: CASSFFAGMNTGELFF.

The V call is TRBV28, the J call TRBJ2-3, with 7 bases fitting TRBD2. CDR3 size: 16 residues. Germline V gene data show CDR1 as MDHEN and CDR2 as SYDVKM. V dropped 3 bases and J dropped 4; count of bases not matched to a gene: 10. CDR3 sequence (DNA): TGTGCCAGCAGTTTCTATGGGGGAGGGATCGCAGATACGCAGTATTTT. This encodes CASSFYGGGIADTQYF.

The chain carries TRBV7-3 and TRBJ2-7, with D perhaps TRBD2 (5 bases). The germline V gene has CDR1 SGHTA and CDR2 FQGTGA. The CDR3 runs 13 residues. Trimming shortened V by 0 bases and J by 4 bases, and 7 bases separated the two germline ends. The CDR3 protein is CASSLTEAYEQYF. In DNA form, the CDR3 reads TGTGCCAGCAGCTTAACGGAGGCGTACGAGCAGTACTTC.

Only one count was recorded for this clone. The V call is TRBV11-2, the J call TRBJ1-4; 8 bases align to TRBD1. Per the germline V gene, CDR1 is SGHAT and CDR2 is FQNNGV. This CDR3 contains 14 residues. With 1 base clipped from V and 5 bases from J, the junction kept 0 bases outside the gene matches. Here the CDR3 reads CASSLGTGNEKLFF. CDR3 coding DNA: TGTGCCAGCAGCTTAGGGACAGGGAATGAAAAACTGTTTTTT.

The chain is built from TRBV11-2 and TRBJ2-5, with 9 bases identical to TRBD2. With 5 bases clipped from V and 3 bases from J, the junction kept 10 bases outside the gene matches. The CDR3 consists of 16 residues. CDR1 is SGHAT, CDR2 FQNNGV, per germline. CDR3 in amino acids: CASSITLAGPKETQYF. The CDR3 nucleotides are TGTGCCAGCAGCATAACTCTAGCGGGGCCTAAAGAGACCCAGTACTTC.

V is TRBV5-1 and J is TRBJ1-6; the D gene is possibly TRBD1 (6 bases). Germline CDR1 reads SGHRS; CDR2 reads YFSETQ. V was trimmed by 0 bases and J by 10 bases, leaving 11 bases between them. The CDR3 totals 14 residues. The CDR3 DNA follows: TGCGCCAGCAGCTTGGCCGGCAGGGGCTCACCCCTCCACTTT. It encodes CASSLAGRGSPLHF.

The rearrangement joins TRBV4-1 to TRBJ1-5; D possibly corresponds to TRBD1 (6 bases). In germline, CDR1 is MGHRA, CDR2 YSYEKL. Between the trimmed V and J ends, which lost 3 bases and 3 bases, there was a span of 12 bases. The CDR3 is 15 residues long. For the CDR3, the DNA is TGCGCCAGCAGCCATAGGGAGGGGGACAATCAGCCCCAGCATTTT. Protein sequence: CASSHREGDNQPQHF.